This T cell receptor (beta chain) was recorded in a study of cytomegalovirus exposure and HLA in healthy donors (dated by TCRdb to the late 2010s). For the study in its entirety: According to a later analysis, one platform produced both the roughly 120 validation repertoires and the 670 or so repertoires of the first cohort. The study was designed to test whether signatures of past pathogen exposure could be identified by cataloging public T cell receptors. In addition to the first cohort of about 650 subjects, a separate validation cohort of under 150 different subjects was used. High-throughput TCR immunosequencing, statistical association of individual TCRs with disease status, and machine learning were combined to predict cytomegalovirus infection status. The research as a whole found: It was suggested by the authors that the approach could potentially be generalized to other disease states and immunological phenotypes. The classifier was reported to diagnose cytomegalovirus status with high specificity and sensitivity in both the original and validation cohorts. Most TCR sequences were seen in very few donors, while some public TCRs were found in many individuals. Three of the identified cytomegalovirus-associated TCR beta chains were confirmed in vitro to be specific for cytomegalovirus antigens. A later analysis lacked HLA typing for the validation cohort, so it scored co-occurrence in that cohort across all 110 or so repertoires. Of the cluster scores, approximately 95% were above 0 in a later analysis, which found that TCRs clustered in the first cohort also tended to co-occur in the 120 validation repertoires. A total of some 180 TCR beta chains were listed by the study as associated with cytomegalovirus.

The donors were included in the validation cohort of approximately 120 subjects, a group kept apart from the roughly 700-subject first cohort. This clone has only one observation. It has no known antigen specificity. No much larger clonotype is one base removed from it; base qualities were not supplied. Receptor libraries were prepared by the immunoSEQ multiplex PCR assay. In the original analysis: To diagnose cytomegalovirus status from the catalog of TCR beta chain sequences, a statistical classification framework was built. This immuneACCESS table, as held by TCRdb, lists in-frame sequences with V and J called but not all clones. Of the missing ones, under half trace to an unresolved V gene in checked studies; the others have no known cause. V and J calls and clone size are copied from that table; D and trimming were computed from the DNA. Recorded for this sample are about 150,000 clones; approximately 88% of them occurred a single time. Clones ranked in the top ten supply 3% to 3.5% of the sample.

Including cysteine and phenylalanine, the CDR3 has 16 amino acids. The DNA shown is the 48-base CDR3, in frame from base 1. Trimming leaves V shorter by 3 bases and J shorter by 5 bases, with the junction holding 12 bases beyond the gene matches. CDR1 SGHDT and CDR2 YYEEEE are derived from the germline V gene. Sequenced material: PBMCs. The chain is encoded by TRBV5-6 joined to TRBJ2-3; 7 junctional bases match TRBD2. The TCR originated in a woman between 18 and 30 years old in good health and CMV-seropositive. This receptor has the CDR3 CASSWVSGHNGDTQYF. The nucleotide sequence is TGTGCCAGCAGCTGGGTTAGCGGGCATAATGGAGATACGCAGTATTTT.